The text below deals with one TCR beta chain. The data are from a study of blood T cell repertoires in COVID-19. The length of the CDR3 is 14 residues. V lost 6 bases and J 5 bases, leaving 13 bases between the germline ends. The germline V gene has CDR1 MNHEY and CDR2 SVGAGI. Method: immunoSEQ multiplex PCR; TCRdb's copy keeps in-frame clones and lacks some. The sample lists some 47,000 clones; 90% were seen once. This TCR was recovered from a man between 65 and 79 years old with acute or convalescent COVID-19. The chain couples TRBV6-5 to TRBJ1-4; D is unresolved. The sequencing input was peripheral blood. The CDR3, as DNA: TGTGCCAGCAGCCTGAGGGAGCCGAATGAAAAACTGTTTTTT. Translated: CASSLREPNEKLFF.